What follows is one T cell receptor beta chain and its context. V was clipped by 2 bases and J by 2 bases, with 5 bases between them. CDR1 WNHNN and CDR2 SYGVQD come from the germline V gene (reference sequence). The CDR3 contains 13 residues. This specimen comes from a study of T cell changes during pregnancy in multiple sclerosis. Assay used: immunoSEQ multiplex PCR; TCRdb lists only in-frame clones, some missing. The sample has under 40,000 clones, approximately 90% seen once. The sample here was CD4+ T cells from peripheral blood mononuclear cells, taken in the third trimester of pregnancy. This TCR derives from a female donor in good health, enrolled as a control in a pregnancy study. This rearrangement joins TRBV10-1 to TRBJ2-3, with D hard to call. The CDR3 loop reads CASSEGSTDTQYF. The DNA for the CDR3 is TGCGCCAGCAGTGAGGGCTCCACAGATACGCAGTATTTT.